The text below deals with one T cell receptor (beta chain). Its cognate antigen is unknown. These data originate in a study of CD8+ T cells in alopecia areata. Notes on the study in general: Clonality in lesional scalp, especially alopecia totalis/universalis, exceeded that of normal scalp.

The germline gives CDR1 LGHNA, CDR2 YNFKEQ. V dropped 3 bases and J dropped 4; count of bases not matched to a gene: 2. The CDR3 loop spans 14 amino acids. The authors extracted RNA and reverse transcribed it into cDNA as the sequencing template. TCRdb keeps only in-frame clones here, not all; method: immunoSEQ multiplex PCR. Seen here are 150,000 or so clones, roughly 53% observed once, and the top ten hold roughly 6.5%. The V gene is TRBV4-2, the J gene TRBJ2-7; TRBD2 agrees at 11 bases. The source is a human donor with alopecia areata. Specimen: CD4+ T cells sorted from blood, collected at week 0. This chain's CDR3 is CASSQGTSGYEQYF. Written as DNA, the CDR3 is TGTGCCAGCAGCCAGGGGACTAGCGGATACGAGCAGTACTTC.